The 23 T cell receptor beta chains reported below all come from one sample, sequenced in a study of identical twins. Each CDR3 protein gets one entry after TCRdb re-called the 5' RACE reads with MiXCR. Of about 240,000 distinct CDR3 sequences listed, over 9.5% are singletons. The sequenced material came from memory T cells sorted from blood. The source is a man in his forties or fifties in good health.

This clonotype was seen ten or more times. V gene TRBV4-1 combines with J gene TRBJ1-2, with a tentative D call TRBD1 (6 bases). The CDR3 runs to 14 residues. Germline V gene sequence: CDR1 MGHRA, CDR2 YSYEKL. Trimming removed 1 base at V and 7 bases at J, with 13 bases between. The CDR3 is CASSQGDKAGGYTF. The CDR3 DNA is TGCGCCAGCAGCCAAGGGGACAAGGCCGGTGGCTACACCTTC.

There are many counts of this clonotype. V and J are TRBV4-2 and TRBJ1-2; possible D gene TRBD1, 6 bases. V gave up 4 bases and J gave up 3 bases, with 18 bases separating them. Germline V gene data show CDR1 as LGHNA and CDR2 as YNFKEQ. The CDR3 has 16 residues. The CDR3 nucleotides are TGTGCCAGCAGCCTACTTACAGGGCTTGGGGACTATGGCTACACCTTC. This gives the protein CASSLLTGLGDYGYTF.

This clonotype was seen a handful of times. This chain connects TRBV3-1 to TRBJ2-3; D is undetermined. Per the germline V gene, CDR1 is LGHDT and CDR2 is YNNKEL (reference sequence). The CDR3 totals 11 residues. Deletions cut 1 base from V and 6 bases from J, with 2 bases between. In DNA, the CDR3 is TGTGCCAGCAGCCAAGTGGATACGCAGTATTTT. Amino acids: CASSQVDTQYF.

This clonotype was counted only a few times. The rearrangement joins TRBV3-1 to TRBJ1-2; TRBD1 matches at 8 bases. The CDR3 is 14 amino acids. Germline-derived CDR1 and CDR2 are LGHDT and YNNKEL (reference sequence). Trimming cost V 3 bases and J 7 bases; bases outside gene matches: 7. The CDR3 coding sequence is TGTGCCAGCAGCCATCCGGACAGGGTTGGTGGCTACACCTTC. This codes for CASSHPDRVGGYTF.

This clonotype was seen many times. The genes are TRBV3-1 and TRBJ1-5; D unclear. CDR3 length: 13 amino acids. The V gene lost 0 bases and the J gene lost 6 bases, with 6 bases spanning the gap. CDR1 and CDR2 from the germline V gene are LGHDT and YNNKEL (reference sequence). CDR3 sequence reads: CASSQDLGQPQHF. DNA for the CDR3: TGTGCCAGCAGCCAAGATTTAGGTCAGCCCCAGCATTTT.

The chain uses TRBV2 and TRBJ2-7; the D is unclear. V was shortened by 4 bases and J by 3 bases, with 7 bases between the two germline ends. The CDR3 totals 12 residues. The germline CDR1 and CDR2 sequences are SNHLY and FYNNEI. The CDR3 sequence: CASSASNYEQYF. The CDR3 nucleotides read TGTGCCAGCAGTGCAAGTAACTACGAGCAGTACTTC.

This clonotype showed up many times. The gene calls are TRBV18 and TRBJ2-1; TRBD1 or TRBD2 may be the D gene (5 bases each). CDR1 and CDR2 from the germline V gene are KGHSH and LQKENI. V was cut by 6 bases and J by 4 bases, with 13 bases left in between. This CDR3 has 14 residues. The CDR3 region is CASSPAREYNEQFF. CDR3 nucleotide sequence: TGTGCCAGCTCCCCCGCCAGGGAGTACAATGAGCAGTTCTTC.

The J gene is TRBJ2-1, the V gene TRBV27; tentative D call: TRBD1 (5 bases). Germline V gene sequence: CDR1 MNHEY, CDR2 SMNVEV (reference sequence). V was cut by 8 bases and J by 6 bases, with 17 bases left in between. CDR3 length: 14 amino acids. The DNA for the CDR3 is TGTGCCAGCTGTCAGGGTCCTCATGGCAATGAGCAGTTCTTC. This codes for CASCQGPHGNEQFF.

This chain links TRBV5-1 with TRBJ2-6; 10 bases map to TRBD1. Germline V gene sequence: CDR1 SGHRS, CDR2 YFSETQ. This CDR3 spans 16 amino acids. Trimming removed 5 bases from V and 3 bases from J; junction bases left unmatched: 5. The CDR3 DNA reads TGCGCCAGCAGGGGGACAGGGGTTGGTGGGGCCAACGTCCTGACTTTC. Translating it yields CASRGTGVGGANVLTF.

The V and J genes are TRBV27 and TRBJ2-5; 9 bases are a match to TRBD1. V lost 5 bases to trimming and J lost 5 bases; unmatched junction nucleotides: 12. The germline CDR1 and CDR2 sequences are MNHEY and SMNVEV (reference sequence). The CDR3 is made up of 16 amino acids. The CDR3 region is CASSTTGTGLGETQYF. For the CDR3, the DNA is TGTGCCAGCAGTACAACCGGGACAGGGCTTGGTGAGACCCAGTACTTC.

This chain links TRBV7-9 with TRBJ2-3; TRBD2 aligns across 9 bases. The trim removed 4 bases at V and 0 bases at J, leaving 8 bases unmatched. The CDR3 is 17 amino acids. The germline V gene encodes CDR1 SEHNR and CDR2 FQNEAQ (reference sequence). The CDR3 loop reads CASSSAAGGPSTDTQYF. The CDR3 coding sequence is TGTGCCAGCAGCTCCGCAGCGGGGGGCCCTAGCACAGATACGCAGTATTTT.

V gene TRBV5-1 combines with J gene TRBJ2-1, with 8 nucleotides matching TRBD2. V trimming: 4 bases; J trimming: 8 bases; junction bases outside the gene matches: 8. Germline assignment: CDR1 SGHRS and CDR2 YFSETQ. The CDR3 has 14 amino acids. CDR3 sequence reads: CASSAVAGGDEQFF. The CDR3 nucleotides read TGCGCCAGCAGCGCAGTGGCCGGGGGGGATGAGCAGTTCTTC.

The table lists this clonotype with many counts. The V gene is TRBV12-3 or TRBV12-4, the J gene TRBJ1-5; D may be TRBD1 (5 bases). The CDR3 runs 15 residues. Between the trimmed V and J ends, which lost 3 bases and 4 bases, there was a span of 13 bases. The DNA of the CDR3 is TGTGCCAGCAGTTTGAGTTCAGGGTGGAATCAGCCCCAGCATTTT. This translates into CASSLSSGWNQPQHF.

This clonotype came up many times. The gene calls are TRBV20-1 and TRBJ2-2; TRBD2 matches at 11 bases. CDR1 is DFQATT and CDR2 is SNEGSKA in the germline V gene (reference sequence). This CDR3 spans 20 amino acids. Losses at the gene ends were 1 base for V and 4 bases for J; bases not matched to a gene: 17. CDR3 residues: CSARVALAGGHAPGTGELFF. The CDR3 DNA sequence: TGCAGTGCTAGAGTCGCGCTAGCGGGGGGTCATGCCCCTGGCACCGGGGAGCTGTTTTTT.

Many counts were recorded for this clonotype. This chain links TRBV29-1 with TRBJ2-7; the match to TRBD1 covers 7 bases. The CDR3 has 13 residues. Germline CDR1 is SQVTM and CDR2 is ANQGSEA. V lost 7 bases, J lost 4 bases, and 10 bases stayed unmatched. CDR3 amino acids: CSAGIQQGYEQYF. In nucleotides, the CDR3 is TGCAGCGCTGGAATTCAACAGGGGTACGAGCAGTACTTC.

In this sample, this clonotype turned up many times. The chain uses TRBV5-1 and TRBJ2-5; D is unresolved. Germline CDR1 is SGHRS and CDR2 is YFSETQ. The CDR3 loop spans 13 amino acids. Trimming cost V 1 base and J 3 bases, with 7 bases left between them. In nucleotides, the CDR3 is TGCGCCAGCAGCTTGAAGTTTAAAGAGACCCAGTACTTC. This gives the protein CASSLKFKETQYF.

Ten or more counts support this clonotype. The CDR3 is CAIRADRGRRGTGELFF. The CDR3 DNA is TGTGCCATCAGGGCGGACAGGGGACGGAGGGGCACCGGGGAGCTGTTTTTT. The V gene is TRBV10-3, the J gene TRBJ2-2; 9 nucleotides line up with TRBD1. CDR3 length equals 17 residues. From germline, CDR1 is ENHRY and CDR2 SYGVKD. The ends lost 6 bases at V and 4 bases at J; junction bases unmatched: 12.

The CDR3 is CSARSGGGNSDTQYF. CDR3 coding DNA: TGCAGTGCTAGGTCAGGGGGGGGCAATTCAGATACGCAGTATTTT. V is TRBV20-1 and J is TRBJ2-3; D possibly uses TRBD1 or TRBD2 (7 bases each). V was cut by 3 bases and J by 4 bases, with 17 bases left in between. Germline V gene lookup returns CDR1 DFQATT and CDR2 SNEGSKA (reference sequence). The CDR3 is 15 residues long.

In this sample, this clonotype turned up many times. This sequence joins TRBV2 and TRBJ1-2; D unclear. The CDR3 is 11 residues long. V gave up 3 bases and J gave up 4 bases, with 3 bases separating them. The germline gives CDR1 SNHLY, CDR2 FYNNEI. The CDR3 coding sequence is TGTGCCAGCAGTGATGGCTATGGCTACACCTTC. Its translation is CASSDGYGYTF. Using reference TRBV2 and TRBJ1-2 for the parts outside the CDR3, the full variable domain is EPEVTQTPSHQVTQMGQEVILRCVPISNHLYFYWYRQILGQKVEFLVSFYNNEISEKSEIFDDQFSVERPDGSNFTLKIRSTKLEDSAMYFCASSDGYGYTFGSGTRLTVV.

In this sample, this clonotype turned up many times. The chain employs TRBV7-2 and TRBJ1-3; D might be TRBD1 (5 bases). This CDR3 is 17 amino acids long. Trimming removed 4 bases from V and 5 bases from J, with 21 bases in between. CDR1 is SGHTA and CDR2 is FQGNSA in the germline V gene. The CDR3 sequence is CASSSQRAGPTRNTIYF. The CDR3 nucleotides read TGTGCCAGCAGCTCTCAGAGGGCAGGGCCTACGCGAAACACCATATATTTT.

There are a few counts of this clonotype. This chain connects TRBV25-1 to TRBJ1-2; D remains unclear. Germline V lookup: CDR1 MGHDK, CDR2 SYGVNS. Between the trimmed V and J ends, which lost 3 bases and 5 bases, there was a span of 22 bases. CDR3 length: 17 amino acids. The CDR3 region is CASSDGGLREREYGYTF. CDR3 nucleotides: TGTGCCAGCAGTGATGGTGGCCTCCGGGAAAGGGAGTATGGCTACACCTTC.

This clonotype has at least ten counts. The chain employs TRBV5-1 and TRBJ2-7, with TRBD1 identical over 7 bases. J was trimmed by 0 bases and V by 6 bases; bases with no gene match: 6. Germline-derived CDR1 and CDR2 are SGHRS and YFSETQ. This CDR3 region has 14 residues. CDR3 nucleotides: TGCGCCAGCACCGCCTGGGACAGCTCCTACGAGCAGTACTTC. Translating gives CASTAWDSSYEQYF.

CDR3 in amino acids: CSVTGGGSRRETQYF. The CDR3 nucleotides are TGCAGCGTTACCGGAGGGGGCTCGCGGAGGGAGACCCAGTACTTC. The V gene is TRBV29-1, the J gene TRBJ2-5, with D perhaps matching TRBD1 (7 bases). Trimming removed 5 bases from V and 5 bases from J, with 21 bases in between. There are 15 residues in the CDR3. The germline V gene has CDR1 SQVTM and CDR2 ANQGSEA.